This entry concerns a single T cell receptor (beta chain). The antigen remains undetermined. This sample was taken from a study of Tregs in tolerant kidney transplant recipients. Study findings and constraints: Few patients were studied, so findings need validation in larger groups. Tregs expanded with activated donor B cells seemed most donor-specific. This study did not directly address biological reproducibility.

The CDR3 contains 17 residues. Per the germline V gene, CDR1 is SNHLY and CDR2 is FYNNEI. With 2 bases removed from V and 0 bases from J, the gap between germline ends came to 16 bases. Measured with immunoSEQ multiplex PCR; TCRdb has only the in-frame clones, and not every one. The profile shows about 81,000 clones, roughly nine tenths of them singletons. The nonmyeloablative bone marrow transplants came from related graft donors, with transient mixed chimerism. Unstimulated regulatory T cells (CD4+CD25+CD127-), CD4+CD25- non-regulatory cells, CD4 and CD8 cells were FACS-sorted from thawed PBMCs. V is TRBV2 and J is TRBJ1-1; D perhaps matches TRBD1 (5 bases). The specimen was CD4+ T cells from blood (PBMCs), collected 24 months after the transplant. The receptor was derived from a human patient who received a combined kidney and bone marrow transplant. Some T cells may arise from the graft donor. The CDR3 spells CASSERGGGLMNTEAFF. The CDR3, as DNA: TGTGCCAGCAGTGAAAGGGGCGGGGGACTTATGAACACTGAAGCTTTCTTT.